The rows below give T cell receptor beta chains drawn from one sample of a study of cytomegalovirus exposure and HLA in healthy donors. This table comes from immunoSEQ multiplex PCR, and its TCRdb copy is limited to in-frame clones, with some not included. In the table there are some 120,000 clones, approximately 70% of which are singletons. Sequenced material: PBMCs. All receptors derive from a man aged 25-45 years in good health and CMV-seropositive. CDR3s include the opening cysteine and the closing phenylalanine or tryptophan. The D gene is left open where the match is weak. A row's size may be missing; if present it is once, few, many or a size class.

D,V,length,size,J,DNA,CDR3
NA,TRBV30,12,few,TRBJ1-2,TGTGCCTGGAGTCGACTCAACTATGGCTACACCTTC,CAWSRLNYGYTF
TRBD1,TRBV7-9,13,few,TRBJ1-2,TGTGCCAGCAGCCTCGACAGGGAATATGGCTACACCTTC,CASSLDREYGYTF
TRBD1,TRBV6-4,17,NA,TRBJ1-2,TGTGCCAGCAGCGACCGATATAACAGGGGGCGCGACTATGGCTACACCTTC,CASSDRYNRGRDYGYTF
NA,TRBV12-5,12,NA,TRBJ2-5,TGTGCTAGTGGTTTAGAGGAAGAGACCCAGTACTTC,CASGLEEETQYF
NA,TRBV25-1,17,NA,TRBJ2-3,TGTGCCAGCAGTCCCAAAAAGACTAGTCTGGGAACAGATACGCAGTATTTT,CASSPKKTSLGTDTQYF
TRBD1,TRBV2,15,NA,TRBJ1-5,TGTGCCAGCAGGAGGACAGGGGAAAGCAATCAGCCCCAGCATTTT,CASRRTGESNQPQHF
NA,TRBV2,11,NA,TRBJ2-5,TGTGCCAGCAGGCGAGGAGAGACCCAGTACTTC,CASRRGETQYF
NA,TRBV5-4,15,NA,TRBJ2-3,TGTGCCAGCAGCCGGGCAGGGCAGAGCGGGTTGGCGCAGTATTTT,CASSRAGQSGLAQYF
TRBD1,TRBV14,15,NA,TRBJ1-1,TGTGCCAGCAGTTGGACAGGGGGAAGGAACACTGAAGCTTTCTTT,CASSWTGGRNTEAFF
TRBD1,TRBV7-3,16,few,TRBJ1-2,TGTGCCAGCAGAAAGGGACAGGGTTCCCTCCCCTATGGCTACACCTTC,CASRKGQGSLPYGYTF
TRBD2,TRBV5-1,16,once,TRBJ2-2,TGCGCCAGCAGCCCGGAGGCTAGCGGGAACACCGGGGAGCTGTTTTTT,CASSPEASGNTGELFF
TRBD1,TRBV6-5,13,once,TRBJ1-2,TGTGCCAGCAGTCTAGGGGGCTACTATGGCTACACCTTC,CASSLGGYYGYTF
TRBD1,TRBV2,15,few,TRBJ1-4,TGTGCCAGCAGGGTCTCGACAGGGGGACGTGAAAAACTGTTTTTT,CASRVSTGGREKLFF
TRBD2,TRBV2,15,NA,TRBJ2-5,TGTGCCAGCAGTCCCCAGGCGGGGGGGCGGGAGACCCAGTACTTC,CASSPQAGGRETQYF
NA,TRBV5-6,18,NA,TRBJ2-4,TGTGCCAGCAGCACCACTAGATTCTCAGCCCCGGCCTTAAACATTCAGTACTTC,CASSTTRFSAPALNIQYF
NA,TRBV9,17,NA,TRBJ2-1,TGTGCCAGCAGCCCTAGTCGACTAGAACGGTTTCGGAATGAGCAGTTCTTC,CASSPSRLERFRNEQFF
TRBD2,TRBV5-5,15,NA,TRBJ2-1,TGTGCCAGCAGCCCCGGGACTAGCGGGGGAAATGAGCAGTTCTTC,CASSPGTSGGNEQFF
TRBD1,TRBV5-1,14,NA,TRBJ2-1,TGCGCCAGCAGCTGGGGGACAGGGGGCGATGAGCAGTTCTTC,CASSWGTGGDEQFF
NA,TRBV30,11,NA,TRBJ2-1,TGTGCCTGGAGTGTACGAGTTGAGCAGTTCTTC,CAWSVRVEQFF
NA,TRBV5-1,14,NA,TRBJ2-1,TGCGCCAGCAGCGTACGGGACATCCACAATGAGCAGTTCTTC,CASSVRDIHNEQFF
NA,TRBV10-1,16,NA,TRBJ2-5,TGCGCCAGCAGTGATGGGGTTCGCAGGGGCCAAGAGACCCAGTACTTC,CASSDGVRRGQETQYF
TRBD2,TRBV7-9,18,NA,TRBJ2-3,TGTGCCAGCAGCTTAGCGGGACTAGCGGGAGGAAGCACAGATACGCAGTATTTT,CASSLAGLAGGSTDTQYF
TRBD2,TRBV7-2,15,few,TRBJ2-3,TGTGCCAGCAGCTTGACTAGCGGGAGGGCAGATACGCAGTATTTT,CASSLTSGRADTQYF